The TCR beta chain described here comes from a study of T cell responses to AZD1222 COVID-19 vaccine. Study-level results: Breadth and depth of Spike-specific TCRs rose after two AZD1222 doses. Females outnumbered males among donors, who were mostly white British; clonal diversity was possibly underestimated.

Points on this clone: Its specificity is not known.

The CDR3 consists of 13 residues. Trimming took off 3 bases at V and 3 bases at J, with 10 bases between the two ends. The germline V gene encodes CDR1 SGHDT and CDR2 YYEEEE. Using immunoSEQ multiplex PCR, the repertoire was profiled, and TCRdb retains in-frame clones only, with some absent. The sample shows some 180,000 clones, roughly nine tenths of them seen only once. Pooled samples include second doses given at about 4 or 12 weeks. The chain employs TRBV5-6 and TRBJ2-7; TRBD1 might be the D (5 bases). The sequences come from peripheral blood, collected 28 days after the second AZD1222 dose. The receptor's source is an adult who received the AZD1222 COVID-19 vaccine. The DNA of the CDR3 is TGTGCCAGCAGCTCCGTAGACAGCTACGAGCAGTACTTC. Translated: CASSSVDSYEQYF.